This T cell receptor beta chain is from a study of identifying expanded T cells in peripheral blood. Whole-study findings and limits: Across healthy donors, higher total template counts meant significantly greater roughly two-week count variance.

About this clone itself: Its matching antigen is unknown.

During the collection period, no donor immune events like infections were recorded. The repertoire was sequenced with immunoSEQ multiplex PCR; TCRdb's copy has only in-frame clones and lacks some. The data contain about 86,000 clones, 88% of them singletons. The sequenced sample consisted of blood. This TCR came from a person between 18 and 75 years old in good health.

The CDR3, as DNA: TGTGCCAGCGGGGACAGGTTCTATGGCTACACCTTC. It encodes CASGDRFYGYTF. The rearrangement links TRBV2 to TRBJ1-2; the match to TRBD1 covers 8 bases. This CDR3 has 12 amino acids. Trimming at V came to 8 bases and at J to 4 bases, leaving 3 bases not matched to a gene. Germline CDR1 and CDR2: SNHLY and FYNNEI. The entire variable domain, with the rest obtained from reference TRBV2 and TRBJ1-2, is as follows: EPEVTQTPSHQVTQMGQEVILRCVPISNHLYFYWYRQILGQKVEFLVSFYNNEISEKSEIFDDQFSVERPDGSNFTLKIRSTKLEDSAMYFCASGDRFYGYTFGSGTRLTVV.